This T cell receptor (beta chain) originates from a study of cytomegalovirus exposure and HLA in healthy donors. Study-level points and caveats: TCR beta sequences numbering roughly 16,000 were associated with HLA alleles at 0.05 false discovery rate in a later analysis.

A word on this clone: No antigen is known for it.

This PCR relied on a set of 60 Vbeta primers and 13 Jbeta primers. Clones were read by immunoSEQ multiplex PCR, and TCRdb kept only the in-frame ones, dropping some. The sample gives approximately 150,000 clones, roughly 79% of which show up once; around 9.7% is in the top ten. Sequencing was performed on PBMCs. The TCR was taken from a woman aged 55 to 70 in good health and CMV-seropositive.

CDR3 amino acids: CASSLDSSSYEQYF. Written as DNA, the CDR3 is TGTGCCAGCAGCCTAGACAGCAGCTCCTACGAGCAGTACTTC. The chain is built from TRBV6-6 and TRBJ2-5; D is possibly TRBD1 (5 bases). The DNA end is a closer match to TRBJ2-7, so the J assignment may be wrong. CDR1 is MNHNY and CDR2 is SVGAGI in the germline V gene (reference sequence). There are 14 residues in the CDR3.